This passage covers 21 T cell receptor beta chains from one sample sequenced in a study of blood T cell repertoires in COVID-19. Profiled with immunoSEQ multiplex PCR; TCRdb holds only in-frame clones, not every one. This table has about 74,000 clones, just under 85% appearing once. Material: peripheral blood. Receptor source: a man in his 70s with acute or convalescent COVID-19.

The V call is TRBV19, the J call TRBJ1-1; D not certain. In germline, CDR1 is LNHDA, CDR2 SQIVND (reference sequence). This CDR3 region has 16 residues. The V and J ends lost 3 bases and 4 bases respectively, with 18 bases between them. CDR3 DNA: TGTGCCAGTAGTATCCAGACGGGAACCCCTGGCACTGAAGCTTTCTTT. This codes for CASSIQTGTPGTEAFF.

This clone was found once. V is TRBV19 and J is TRBJ2-1; D is perhaps TRBD2 (5 bases). The CDR3 sequence is 16 residues long. V lost 5 bases, J lost 3 bases, and 17 bases lay in between. Per the germline V gene, CDR1 is LNHDA and CDR2 is SQIVND (reference sequence). This chain's CDR3 is CASSPPRGVGYNEQFF. As DNA, the CDR3 is TGTGCCAGTAGTCCACCTCGGGGAGTAGGCTACAATGAGCAGTTCTTC. The variable domain in full, with the rest retrieved from reference TRBV19 and TRBJ2-1, is DGGITQSPKYLFRKEGQNVTLSCEQNLNHDAMYWYRQDPGQGLRLIYYSQIVNDFQKGDIAEGYSVSREKKESFPLTVTSAQKNPTAFYLCASSPPRGVGYNEQFFGPGTRLTVL.

This chain uses TRBV29-1 with TRBJ2-1; 7 nucleotides match TRBD2. This CDR3 region has 13 residues. V trimming: 1 base; J trimming: 5 bases; junction bases outside the gene matches: 2. Germline-derived CDR1 and CDR2 are SQVTM and ANQGSEA. CDR3 region: CSVEGRGNNEQFF. The CDR3 DNA reads as TGCAGCGTTGAAGGGCGGGGGAACAATGAGCAGTTCTTC.

The rearrangement links TRBV19 to TRBJ1-2; the match to TRBD1 covers 7 bases. Trimming cost V 6 bases and J 4 bases; bases outside gene matches: 8. This CDR3 is 14 amino acids long. CDR1 is LNHDA and CDR2 is SQIVND in the germline V gene (reference sequence). The CDR3 DNA is TGTGCCAGTAGCTTGACAGGGACATTCTATGGCTACACCTTC. It yields the protein CASSLTGTFYGYTF.

This clone was detected ten times or more. The rearrangement joins TRBV11-3 to TRBJ2-7, with D maybe TRBD1 (7 bases). V lost 5 bases and J 3 bases, leaving 11 bases between the germline ends. Germline CDR1 SGHNT, CDR2 YENEEA. The CDR3 has 13 residues. This CDR3 is CASSAGQLYEQYF. CDR3 nucleotides: TGTGCCAGCAGCGCGGGACAGCTCTACGAGCAGTACTTC.

With respect to this clone: Germline and junction disagree at one end, which may indicate a read error. The sample carries other DNA sequences with the same CDR3. V usage is TRBV2 and J usage is TRBJ2-2; a weak D match, TRBD2 (5 bases). Per germline, CDR1 SNHLY and CDR2 FYNNEI. The CDR3 is 13 residues long. CDR3 DNA sequence: TGTGCCAGCATGGACCCCCGGGCCGGGGAGCTGTTGTTT. Its protein is CASMDPRAGELLF.

V usage is TRBV7-8 and J usage is TRBJ2-3, with 8 positions matching TRBD2. Germline CDR1 and CDR2: SGHVS and FQNEAQ. V trimming: 5 bases; J trimming: 0 bases; junction bases outside the gene matches: 4. The CDR3 runs to 15 residues. This CDR3 is CASSLTSGSTDTQYF. The CDR3 DNA is TGTGCCAGCAGCCTAACTAGCGGTAGCACAGATACGCAGTATTTT.

This clone has just one count. The chain recombines TRBV19 with TRBJ1-2; no clear D gene. Trimming removed 10 bases at V and 0 bases at J, with 15 bases between. CDR1 is LNHDA and CDR2 is SQIVND in the germline V gene (reference sequence). The CDR3 totals 14 residues. CDR3 protein: CATTTRGTNYGYTF. CDR3 DNA sequence: TGTGCCACAACCACCCGGGGTACTAACTATGGCTACACCTTC.

This clone was seen only a few times. The chain is built from TRBV19 and TRBJ2-3; weak D call: TRBD2 (5 bases). The CDR3 is 13 residues long. CDR1 and CDR2 from the germline V gene are LNHDA and SQIVND (reference sequence). Trimming took off 5 bases at V and 2 bases at J, with 8 bases between the two ends. CDR3 bases: TGTGCCAGTAGTTGGACTGTCACAGATACGCAGTATTTT. It yields the protein CASSWTVTDTQYF.

This clone was observed a handful of times. The chain is built from TRBV25-1 and TRBJ2-2, with D perhaps TRBD1 (5 bases). The length of the CDR3 is 15 residues. V was shortened by 6 bases and J by 3 bases, with 14 bases between the two germline ends. Germline CDR1 and CDR2: MGHDK and SYGVNS. The CDR3 DNA is TGTGCCAGCAGCCCAGAGACAGCAGACACCGGGGAGCTGTTTTTT. This translates into CASSPETADTGELFF. Full variable domain (remainder filled in from reference TRBV25-1 and TRBJ2-2): EADIYQTPRYLVIGTGKKITLECSQTMGHDKMYWYQQDPGMELHLIHYSYGVNSTEKGDLSSESTVSRIRTEHFPLTLESARPSHTSQYLCASSPETADTGELFFGEGSRLTVL.

The V call is TRBV5-6, the J call TRBJ2-1; a possible D gene is TRBD2 (7 bases). CDR3 length: 15 amino acids. Germline values: CDR1 SGHDT, CDR2 YYEEEE. The V end lost 4 bases, the J end lost 7 bases, and 18 bases lay between the germline ends. The CDR3 sequence is CASSRGASGKNEQFF. The CDR3 bases are TGTGCCAGCAGCCGGGGGGCCTCGGGCAAAAATGAGCAGTTCTTC.

The rearrangement joins TRBV23-1 to TRBJ2-7; 13 bases line up with TRBD2. TRBV23-1 is an ORF, with its function uncertain. J lost 0 bases, V lost 5 bases, and 16 bases had no gene match. The CDR3 spans 20 residues. The CDR3 protein is CASSWSGAGTSGTSSYEQYF. As DNA, the CDR3 is TGCGCCAGCAGTTGGTCCGGGGCCGGGACTAGCGGGACAAGCTCCTACGAGCAGTACTTC.

The chain couples TRBV11-2 to TRBJ2-7; D is uncertain. The germline gives CDR1 SGHAT, CDR2 FQNNGV. The CDR3 totals 11 residues. Trimming shortened V by 5 bases and J by 6 bases, and 8 bases separated the two germline ends. Here the CDR3 reads CASSLHSEQYF. DNA for the CDR3: TGTGCCAGCAGCCTACACAGCGAGCAGTACTTC. The entire variable domain, with the rest obtained from reference TRBV11-2 and TRBJ2-7, is as follows: EAGVAQSPRYKIIEKRQSVAFWCNPISGHATLYWYQQILGQGPKLLIQFQNNGVVDDSQLPKDRFSAERLKGVDSTLKIQPAKLEDSAVYLCASSLHSEQYFGPGTRLTVT.

This sequence joins TRBV6-5 and TRBJ2-7, with 7 nucleotides matching TRBD1. The CDR3 totals 15 residues. Trimming took 7 bases from V and 2 from J; bases not matched to a gene: 11. CDR1 and CDR2 (germline): MNHEY, SVGAGI. Here the CDR3 DNA reads TGTGCCAGCACCAAAAAGAGACAGGGAACCTACGAGCAGTACTTC. It encodes CASTKKRQGTYEQYF.

V usage is TRBV4-3 and J usage is TRBJ2-1; D possibly corresponds to TRBD1 (6 bases). The ends were cut back, 3 bases at V and 5 bases at J, with 14 bases in the middle. The CDR3 length is 15 residues. In germline, CDR1 is LGHNA, CDR2 YSLEER. CDR3 amino acids: CASSHYIGGHNEQFF. The DNA of the CDR3 is TGCGCCAGCAGCCACTACATAGGGGGTCACAATGAGCAGTTCTTC.

This clone was seen a few times. This chain uses TRBV27 with TRBJ2-1, with 10 bases fitting TRBD2. Looked up from germline, CDR1 is MNHEY and CDR2 is SMNVEV (reference sequence). After removal of 3 bases from V and 4 bases from J, the junction contained 3 bases not matched to a gene. CDR3 size: 15 residues. The CDR3 DNA follows: TGTGCCAGCAGTTTTAGCGGGAGGACTTACAATGAGCAGTTCTTC. Amino acids: CASSFSGRTYNEQFF.

The V gene is TRBV6-4, the J gene TRBJ2-2, with D maybe TRBD1 (6 bases). V was clipped by 5 bases and J by 8 bases, with 15 bases between them. CDR1 and CDR2 (germline): MRHNA, SNTAGT. The CDR3 sequence is 14 residues long. The CDR3 loop reads CASSSIQGEGELFF. Written as DNA, the CDR3 is TGTGCCAGCAGTTCGATACAGGGAGAGGGGGAGCTGTTTTTT.

The rearrangement joins TRBV5-6 to TRBJ1-1; 8 bases are a match to TRBD1. V lost 0 bases to trimming and J lost 3 bases; unmatched junction nucleotides: 1. The length of the CDR3 is 14 residues. Looked up from germline, CDR1 is SGHDT and CDR2 is YYEEEE. CDR3 DNA: TGTGCCAGCAGCTTGGCAGGGGGCGACACTGAAGCTTTCTTT. Its protein is CASSLAGGDTEAFF.

V usage is TRBV5-4 and J usage is TRBJ2-7; 14 bases are shared with TRBD2. V lost 4 bases and J lost 7; bases outside the gene matches: 4. Germline lookup yields CDR1 SGHNT and CDR2 YYREEE (reference sequence). The CDR3 has 14 residues. CDR3 DNA sequence: TGTGCCAGCAGCGGGACTAGCGGGGGACGGGAGCAGTACTTC. This gives the protein CASSGTSGGREQYF.

The chain couples TRBV28 to TRBJ2-7; TRBD1 might be the D (5 bases). This CDR3 contains 10 residues. V lost 8 bases to trimming and J lost 5 bases, with 7 bases between them. Germline loops: CDR1 MDHEN, CDR2 SYDVKM. The CDR3 sequence: CASGAHEQYF. CDR3 DNA: TGTGCCAGCGGGGCCCACGAGCAGTACTTC.

This clone was detected only once. V usage is TRBV21-1 and J usage is TRBJ2-7; the DNA was not compared with TRBD2, the D call given in the table. TRBV21-1 is tagged as a pseudogene. The CDR3 has 10 residues. CDR3 residues: CASSPSEQYF. The CDR3 DNA is TGTGCCAGCTCCCCTTCGGAGCAGTACTTC.